This T cell receptor (beta chain) was obtained from a study of blood T cell repertoires in COVID-19. Study summary: The United States, Italy and Spain supplied acute and convalescent COVID-19 samples.

In the study's own analysis: It was from reference gene primer amplification that nucleated cell counts were estimated. TCRdb keeps only in-frame clones here, not all; method: immunoSEQ multiplex PCR. V and J calls and clone size follow that table, whereas D and trimming were derived from the DNA. This sample has 150,000 to 200,000 clones, with roughly four fifths found just once. V lost 3 bases and J 0 bases, leaving 11 bases between the germline ends. CDR3 length: 16 residues. The germline CDR1 and CDR2 sequences are LNHDA and SQIVND (reference sequence). This chain links TRBV19 with TRBJ2-2; D call uncertain. The sample consisted of peripheral blood. The clonotype originates from a woman aged 65 to 85 with COVID-19, enrolled during active disease. CDR3 amino acids: CASSMPYSTNTGELFF. In nucleotides, the CDR3 is TGTGCCAGTAGTATGCCGTACTCGACGAACACCGGGGAGCTGTTTTTT.